This TCR beta chain was recovered during a study of blood T cell repertoires in COVID-19. Study-wide background: Italy, Spain and the United States were the sources of the convalescent and acute COVID-19 samples. PBMCs, B-cell-depleted T cells, or T cells provided the cDNA or gDNA that made up the material.

Methods used by the authors: For nucleated cells, counts were estimated from reference gene primer amplification. The data were produced by immunoSEQ multiplex PCR, yet TCRdb's version contains in-frame clones alone and is incomplete. The V and J calls and clone size are taken from that table; D and trimming were inferred from the DNA. The table includes 100,000 to 150,000 clones, around 80% detected once. V was pared by 5 bases and J by 4 bases, with 7 bases of the junction left unmatched. Germline V CDR1 and CDR2: LGHNA, YNFKEQ. This CDR3 contains 17 residues. The chain uses TRBV4-2 and TRBJ2-1, with 14 bases fitting TRBD2. Sequences were obtained from peripheral blood. The clonotype was recovered from a woman in her fifties or sixties with acute or convalescent COVID-19. CDR3 amino acids: CASSYGTSGSSYNEQFF. CDR3 sequence (DNA): TGTGCCAGCAGCTACGGGACTAGCGGGAGTTCGTACAATGAGCAGTTCTTC.